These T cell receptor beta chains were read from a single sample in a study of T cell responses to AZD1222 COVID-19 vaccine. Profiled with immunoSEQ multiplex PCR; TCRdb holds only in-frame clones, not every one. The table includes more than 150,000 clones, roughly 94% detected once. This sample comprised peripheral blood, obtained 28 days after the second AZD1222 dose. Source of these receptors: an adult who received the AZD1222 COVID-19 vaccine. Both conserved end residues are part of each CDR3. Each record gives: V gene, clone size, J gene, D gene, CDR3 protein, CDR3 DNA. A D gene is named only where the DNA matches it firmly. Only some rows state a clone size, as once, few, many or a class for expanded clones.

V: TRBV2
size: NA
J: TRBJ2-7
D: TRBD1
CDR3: CASRQRQGSYEQYF
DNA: TGTGCCAGCAGGCAAAGACAGGGGTCCTACGAGCAGTACTTC

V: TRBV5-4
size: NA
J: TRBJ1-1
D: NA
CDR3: CASSIMNTEAFF
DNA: TGTGCCAGCAGCATTATGAACACTGAAGCTTTCTTT

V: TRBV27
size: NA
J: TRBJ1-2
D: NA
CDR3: CASSATGTGHGYTF
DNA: TGTGCCAGCAGTGCCACAGGGACGGGGCATGGCTACACCTTC

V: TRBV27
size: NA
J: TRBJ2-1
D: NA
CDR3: CASSFDTDEQFF
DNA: TGTGCCAGCAGTTTTGATACAGATGAGCAGTTCTTC

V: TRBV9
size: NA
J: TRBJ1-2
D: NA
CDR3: CASSSRQHHYGYTF
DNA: TGTGCCAGCAGCTCCAGACAGCACCACTATGGCTACACCTTC

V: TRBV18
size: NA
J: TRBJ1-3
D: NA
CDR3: CASSPRSGAGNTIYF
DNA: TGTGCCAGCTCCCCTCGGTCAGGGGCTGGAAACACCATATATTTT

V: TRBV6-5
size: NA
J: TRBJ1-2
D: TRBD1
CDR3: CASSYSPGKTGYGYTF
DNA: TGTGCCAGCAGTTACTCCCCGGGGAAGACAGGGTATGGCTACACCTTC

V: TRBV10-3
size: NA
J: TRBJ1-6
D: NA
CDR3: CAIAPGDYNSPLHF
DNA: TGTGCCATCGCCCCGGGCGACTATAATTCACCCCTCCACTTT

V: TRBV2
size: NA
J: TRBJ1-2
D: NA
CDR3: CASSGGQGAGGYTF
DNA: TGTGCCAGCAGTGGAGGCCAGGGAGCGGGAGGCTACACCTTC

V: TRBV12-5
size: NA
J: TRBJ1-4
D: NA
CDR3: CASGLVGKLGQHDNEKLFF
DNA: TGTGCTAGTGGTTTGGTGGGGAAACTGGGACAACATGATAATGAAAAACTGTTTTTT

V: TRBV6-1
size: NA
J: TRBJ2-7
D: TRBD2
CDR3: CASSEREAYEQYF
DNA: TGTGCCAGCAGTGAGCGGGAGGCCTACGAGCAGTACTTC

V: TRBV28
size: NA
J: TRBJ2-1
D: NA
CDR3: CASSPRMTSGGVSYNEQFF
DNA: TGTGCCAGCAGCCCACGGATGACCTCAGGGGGGGTATCCTACAATGAGCAGTTCTTC

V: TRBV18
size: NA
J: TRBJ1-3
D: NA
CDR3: CASSPPAAAHTIYF
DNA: TGTGCCAGCTCACCCCCAGCCGCAGCGCACACCATATATTTT

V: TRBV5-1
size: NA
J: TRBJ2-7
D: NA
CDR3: CASSLAGDAYEQYF
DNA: TGCGCCAGCAGCTTGGCCGGAGATGCCTACGAGCAGTACTTC

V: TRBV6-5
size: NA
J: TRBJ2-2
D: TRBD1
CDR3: CASTGVFTGELFF
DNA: TGTGCCAGTACAGGGGTTTTTACCGGGGAGCTGTTTTTT

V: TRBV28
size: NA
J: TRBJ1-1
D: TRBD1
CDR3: CASRTRGQGNTEAFF
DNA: TGTGCCAGCAGAACGAGAGGACAGGGAAACACTGAAGCTTTCTTT

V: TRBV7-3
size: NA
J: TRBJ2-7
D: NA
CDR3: CASSLDPAREQYF
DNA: TGTGCCAGCAGCTTAGATCCCGCCCGGGAGCAGTACTTC

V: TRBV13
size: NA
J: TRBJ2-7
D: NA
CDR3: CASSLGFREQYF
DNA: TGTGCCAGCAGCTTAGGTTTTAGAGAGCAGTACTTC

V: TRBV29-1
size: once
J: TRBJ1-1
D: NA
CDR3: CSGDEAFF
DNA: TGCAGCGGGGACGAAGCTTTCTTT

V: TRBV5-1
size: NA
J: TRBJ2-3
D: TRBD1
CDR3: CASSLPAGGEGDTQYF
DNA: TGCGCCAGCAGCTTACCGGCAGGGGGCGAGGGAGATACGCAGTATTTT

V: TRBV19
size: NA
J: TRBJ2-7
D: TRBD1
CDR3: CASSDRGYEQYF
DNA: TGTGCCAGTAGTGACAGGGGGTACGAGCAGTACTTT

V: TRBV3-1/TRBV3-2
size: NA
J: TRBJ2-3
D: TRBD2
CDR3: CASSQDLAGGVDTQYF
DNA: TGTGCCAGCAGCCAAGATCTAGCGGGAGGAGTGGATACGCAGTATTTT

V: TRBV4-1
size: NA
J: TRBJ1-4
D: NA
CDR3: CASMGPGGEKLFF
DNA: TGCGCCAGCATGGGTCCGGGGGGTGAAAAACTGTTTTTT

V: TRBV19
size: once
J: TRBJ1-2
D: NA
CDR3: CASTAATGYTF
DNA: TGTGCCAGTACAGCGGCTACAGGCTACACCTTC

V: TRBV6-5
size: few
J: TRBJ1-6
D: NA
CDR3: CASSLQDNSPLHF
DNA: TGTGCCAGCAGTTTACAGGACAATTCACCCCTCCACTTT

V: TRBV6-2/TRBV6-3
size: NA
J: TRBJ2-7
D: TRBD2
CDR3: CASSYGLVNYEQYF
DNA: TGTGCCAGCAGTTACGGACTAGTGAACTACGAGCAGTACTTC

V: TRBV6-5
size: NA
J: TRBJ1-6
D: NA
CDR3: CASSYSDDSPLHF
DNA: TGTGCCAGCAGTTACTCCGATGATTCACCCCTCCACTTT

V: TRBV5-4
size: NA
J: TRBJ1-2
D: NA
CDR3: CASSLGPGGLGGYTF
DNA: TGTGCCAGCAGCTTGGGGCCGGGGGGCCTAGGAGGCTACACCTTC

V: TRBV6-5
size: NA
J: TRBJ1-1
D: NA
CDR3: CASSYRRSTEAFF
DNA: TGTGCCAGCAGTTACCGACGGAGCACTGAAGCTTTCTTT

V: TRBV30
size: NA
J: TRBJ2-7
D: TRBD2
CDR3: CAWSIPPSGGVHEQYF
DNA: TGTGCCTGGAGCATACCCCCTAGCGGGGGGGTCCACGAGCAGTACTTC

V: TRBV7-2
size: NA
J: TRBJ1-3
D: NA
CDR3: CASSLQSRELSGNTIYF
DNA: TGTGCCAGCAGCTTACAGTCTCGGGAACTCTCTGGAAACACCATATATTTT

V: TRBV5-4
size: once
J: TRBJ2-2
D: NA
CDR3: CASSLEGGVNTGELFF
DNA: TGTGCCAGCAGCTTGGAAGGGGGAGTGAACACCGGGGAGCTGTTTTTT

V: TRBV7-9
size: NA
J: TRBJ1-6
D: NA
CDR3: CASSLGARGKGSPLHF
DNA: TGTGCCAGCAGCTTAGGGGCCAGGGGTAAGGGGTCACCCCTCCACTTT

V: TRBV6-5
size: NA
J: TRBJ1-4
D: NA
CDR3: CASSYSGTTVEKLFF
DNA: TGTGCCAGCAGTTACAGTGGGACAACCGTGGAAAAACTGTTTTTT

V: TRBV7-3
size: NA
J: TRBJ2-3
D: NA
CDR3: CASSLSGNTQYF
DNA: TGTGCCAGCAGCTTATCGGGGAATACGCAGTATTTT

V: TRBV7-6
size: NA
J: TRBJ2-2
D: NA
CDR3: CASSFASGQVGELFF
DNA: TGTGCCAGCAGCTTTGCCAGCGGGCAAGTCGGGGAGCTGTTTTTT

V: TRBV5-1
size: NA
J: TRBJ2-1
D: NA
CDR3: CASSRGEGNEQFF
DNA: TGCGCCAGCAGTAGGGGAGAGGGTAATGAGCAGTTCTTC

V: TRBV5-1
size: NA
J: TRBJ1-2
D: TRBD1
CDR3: CASSWGTGQDGYTF
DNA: TGCGCCAGCAGCTGGGGGACAGGGCAGGATGGCTACACCTTC

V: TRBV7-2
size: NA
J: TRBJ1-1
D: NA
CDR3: CASSLLPVGTEAFF
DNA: TGTGCCAGCAGCTTGTTGCCCGTTGGTACTGAAGCTTTCTTT

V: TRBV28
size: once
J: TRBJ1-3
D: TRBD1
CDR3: CASSLGTGASGNTIYF
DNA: TGTGCCAGCAGTTTAGGGACAGGGGCTTCTGGAAACACCATATATTTT

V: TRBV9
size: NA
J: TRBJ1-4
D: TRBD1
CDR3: CASSVGTGGYLEKLFF
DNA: TGTGCCAGCAGCGTAGGGACAGGGGGATATCTCGAAAAACTGTTTTTT

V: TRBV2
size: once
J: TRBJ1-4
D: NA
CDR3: CASSEALRGGKLFF
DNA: TGTGCCAGCAGTGAAGCGCTTCGGGGTGGAAAACTGTTTTTT

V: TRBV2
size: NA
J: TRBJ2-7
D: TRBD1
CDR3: CASSVPWTGTYEQYF
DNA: TGTGCCAGCAGTGTACCTTGGACAGGTACCTACGAGCAGTACTTC

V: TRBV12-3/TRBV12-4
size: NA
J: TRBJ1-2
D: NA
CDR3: CASSWGIHYGYTF
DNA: TGTGCCAGCAGTTGGGGGATCCACTATGGCTACACCTTC

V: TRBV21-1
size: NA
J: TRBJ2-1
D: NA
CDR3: CASSIEAEVYNEQFF
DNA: TGTGCCAGCAGCATAGAGGCGGAGGTCTACAATGAGCAGTTCTTC

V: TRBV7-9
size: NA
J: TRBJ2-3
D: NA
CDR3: CASSSLVSDTQYF
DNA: TGTGCCAGCAGCTCCCTTGTCTCAGATACGCAGTATTTT

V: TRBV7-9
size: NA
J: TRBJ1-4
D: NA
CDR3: CASSLDRVVEKLFF
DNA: TGTGCCAGCAGCTTAGACAGGGTGGTTGAAAAACTGTTTTTT

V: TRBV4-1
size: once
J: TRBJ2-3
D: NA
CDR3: CASSQGDVTDTQYF
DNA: TGCGCCAGCAGCCAAGGTGATGTCACAGATACGCAGTATTTT

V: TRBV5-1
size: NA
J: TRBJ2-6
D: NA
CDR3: CASSLSGGFGANVLTF
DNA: TGCGCCAGCAGCCTGTCTGGGGGCTTTGGGGCCAACGTCCTGACTTTC

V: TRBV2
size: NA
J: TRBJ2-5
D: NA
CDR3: CASSGRTGMGETQYF
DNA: TGTGCCAGCAGTGGTAGAACAGGGATGGGCGAGACCCAGTACTTC

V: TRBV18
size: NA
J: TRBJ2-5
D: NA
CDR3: CASSSDLQETQYF
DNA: TGTGCCAGCTCGAGTGATCTCCAAGAGACCCAGTACTTC

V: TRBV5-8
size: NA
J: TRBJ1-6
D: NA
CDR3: CASSYRGRTSPLHF
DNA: TGTGCCAGTAGCTACCGGGGCAGGACTTCACCCCTCCACTTT